This T cell receptor (beta chain) was retrieved from a study of CD8+ T cells in alopecia areata. Study-level results: Compared with normal scalp, lesional scalp had higher clonality and more expanded CD8+ clones.

Researchers took lesional scalp punch biopsies and peripheral blood from people who were alopecia areata patients. CD4+ and CD8+ T cells were sorted from PBMCs stained for CD3, CD4 and CD8. RNA extraction and reverse transcription yielded cDNA as sequencing template. Data came from immunoSEQ multiplex PCR; TCRdb stores just in-frame clones and leaves some out. The sample holds about 30,000 clones, 62% seen once. With regard to this clone: Its antigen is still unknown.

Sequenced: NKG2D-high CD8+ T cells sorted from blood. The TCR was taken from a human donor with alopecia areata.

The CDR3 sequence is CASSAPGQGGTEAFF. Here the CDR3 DNA reads TGTGCCAGCAGCGCGCCGGGACAGGGCGGCACTGAAGCTTTCTTT. The J gene is TRBJ1-1, the V gene TRBV13; the match to TRBD1 covers 9 bases. Germline lookup yields CDR1 PRHDT and CDR2 FYEKMQ (reference sequence). Germline trimming cut 5 bases from V and 4 bases from J; bases unmatched to any gene: 8. This CDR3 is built from 15 residues.